These 9 T cell receptor beta chains came from one sample sequenced in a study of blood T cell repertoires in COVID-19. Produced via immunoSEQ multiplex PCR; TCRdb's table is partial and in-frame only. The data show some 39,000 clones, about 77% seen once. Input material: peripheral blood. The receptors were gathered from a man aged 80 or over with acute or convalescent COVID-19.

The rearrangement joins TRBV10-2 to TRBJ2-1; 9 nucleotides line up with TRBD2. Germline values: CDR1 WSHSY, CDR2 SAAADI. Trimming removed 2 bases from V and 1 base from J; junction bases left unmatched: 6. The CDR3 is 17 amino acids. The CDR3 reads CASSEMAGGPSYNEQFF. For the CDR3, the DNA is TGCGCCAGCAGTGAGATGGCGGGGGGGCCATCCTACAATGAGCAGTTCTTC.

The chain is built from TRBV5-1 and TRBJ2-7, with 7 bases fitting TRBD1. J lost 6 bases, V lost 4 bases, and 4 bases had no gene match. This CDR3 comprises 12 residues. Germline loops: CDR1 SGHRS, CDR2 YFSETQ. CDR3 nucleotides: TGCGCCAGCAGCGACACAGGGGTCGAGCAGTACTTC. It codes for CASSDTGVEQYF.

The chain uses TRBV30 and TRBJ1-1, with TRBD1 matching 11 bases. V lost 4 bases to trimming and J lost 4 bases; unmatched junction nucleotides: 20. This CDR3 comprises 19 residues. The germline V gene has CDR1 GTSNPN and CDR2 SVGIG (reference sequence). The CDR3: CAWTIGQGALMFKATEAFF. Written as DNA, the CDR3 is TGTGCCTGGACCATCGGACAGGGGGCACTGATGTTTAAGGCCACTGAAGCTTTCTTT.

CDR3 amino acids: CASSALGGVNTEAFF. DNA of the CDR3: TGTGCCAGCAGTGCTTTGGGGGGAGTGAACACTGAAGCTTTCTTT. V usage is TRBV2 and J usage is TRBJ1-1; D possibly corresponds to TRBD1 (5 bases). This CDR3 contains 15 residues. Germline V gives CDR1 SNHLY, CDR2 FYNNEI. V lost 4 bases and J 0 bases, leaving 12 bases between the germline ends.

This chain links TRBV21-1 with TRBJ1-2; TRBD1, the table's D call, was not compared with the DNA. TRBV21-1 is a pseudogene segment. The CDR3 length is 17 residues. The CDR3 reads CASSKTVRAGGGRGYTF. DNA of the CDR3: TGTGCCAGCAGCAAAACTGTCCGGGCAGGGGGAGGTCGTGGCTACACCTTC.

The sample holds one count of this clone. J is TRBJ2-7 and V is TRBV30, with D perhaps TRBD2 (5 bases). CDR1 and CDR2 (germline): GTSNPN, SVGIG (reference sequence). CDR3 length equals 13 residues. The CDR3 region is CVCGLQLGAEQYF. Written as DNA, the CDR3 is TGTGTCTGTGGACTCCAGCTGGGAGCCGAGCAGTACTTC.

The chain joins TRBV19 to TRBJ2-2; 8 bases agree with TRBD1. The CDR3 length is 17 residues. V shed 5 bases, J shed 5 bases, and the junction held 13 bases outside the gene matches. CDR1 LNHDA and CDR2 SQIVND come from the germline V gene (reference sequence). CDR3 protein: CASSRILIRGRTGELFF. In DNA, the CDR3 is TGTGCCAGTAGTCGGATCCTCATCAGGGGGCGAACCGGGGAGCTGTTTTTT.

This clone was observed a few times. CDR3 sequence reads: CASSPVGQGGEQYF. The CDR3 region has the DNA TGTGCCAGCAGCCCCGTTGGACAGGGAGGCGAGCAGTACTTC. This chain connects TRBV28 to TRBJ2-7; 8 bases align to TRBD1. This CDR3 is built from 14 residues. The V and J ends lost 6 bases and 6 bases, in that order; junction bases with no gene match: 10. Germline CDR1 is MDHEN and CDR2 is SYDVKM.

The chain carries TRBV5-6 and TRBJ2-7; D perhaps matches TRBD2 (5 bases). CDR1 is SGHDT and CDR2 is YYEEEE in the germline V gene. The CDR3 has 13 residues. V lost 1 base, J lost 6 bases, and 11 bases lay in between. CDR3 residues: CASSLYVGLEQYF. The DNA of the CDR3 is TGTGCCAGCAGCTTGTACGTAGGACTCGAGCAGTACTTC. Using reference TRBV5-6 and TRBJ2-7 for the parts outside the CDR3, the full variable domain is DAGVTQSPTHLIKTRGQQVTLRCSPKSGHDTVSWYQQALGQGPQFIFQYYEEEERQRGNFPDRFSGHQFPNYSSELNVNALLLGDSALYLCASSLYVGLEQYFGPGTRLTVT.